This note documents a single T cell receptor (beta chain) sequence. What this receptor recognizes is not known. No base qualities exist here, and no much larger clone lies one base off it. The library was obtained by 5' RACE. Sequencing took place on an Illumina HiSeq 2000. Template switching introduced a universal primer binding site; the final cDNA contained a unique molecular identifier, enabling accurate counting of TCR cDNA molecules. Specific primers in the conserved constant-segment region were used to synthesize first-strand cDNA for TCR alpha and beta chains. To control for contamination, every cDNA library carried two barcodes: a SMART-Mk sample barcode plus Illumina barcodes. TruSeq adapter sequences, together with Illumina sample barcodes, were added in two successive PCR steps. TCR alpha and beta cDNA libraries were sequenced on the Illumina HiSeq platform with custom primers. For the original study's pipeline: MiGEC processed the raw reads to extract unique molecular identifiers, while MiXCR was used to determine the CDR3 positions. For each individual, recombination models were inferred using an EM algorithm with the repgenHMM and IGoR tools. Shared clonotype analysis was performed with the tcR package in R, normalizing sharing by the product of cloneset sizes. Out-of-frame nonproductive sequences were analyzed to study raw recombination free of thymic and clonal selection effects. TCRdb took the public reads, trimmed them with fastp at Q25, ran MiXCR for clone calling and kept in-frame beta chains. Rows are unified per CDR3 protein, each entry keeping the most common DNA and genes. TCRdb's processing, not the authors', yielded these V and J calls. This sample comprises roughly 240,000 distinct CDR3 sequences, roughly 7% of them detected only once. Roughly 3.6% of the sample is held by the ten biggest clonotypes.

Only healthy Caucasian donors were included. Three pairs of female monozygotic twins, all aged roughly 18 to 29 years, were included in the twin cohort. Miltenyi CD45RO+ enrichment and human naive T-cell isolation kits were used to isolate memory (CD45RO+) and naive T cells from PBMC. The data originate from a study of identical twins (dated by TCRdb to about 2016). Background on the whole study: The study deep-sequenced TCR alpha and beta repertoires from monozygotic twins, unrelated adults of various ages and cord blood to test whether fetal clonotypes persist. To rule out contamination, the twin experiments were replicated at different times with different library preparation protocols.

What the study reported, not specific to this receptor: Out-of-frame TCR alpha sharing in monozygotic twins was systematically underestimated by recombination models, whereas sharing between unrelated individuals was in agreement with the recombination models. Invariant T cells such as MAIT and iNKT could partly confound zero-insertion analyses, though diverse VJ usage argued against this for most clonotypes. The excess sharing between twins in beta out-of-frame sequences was weaker because fewer shared sequences reduced the signal-to-noise ratio. Conclusions relied on cross-sectional statistical analysis, since the same donors could not be followed over many years. Out-of-frame TCR alpha sequences shared between twins showed an excess of low generation-probability sequences compared with coincidental sharing between unrelated individuals. Abundant cord blood beta clonotypes had fewer insertions, young adult naive repertoires showed a similar but weaker trend, and memory repertoires showed no such trend.

Per the germline V gene, SGHRS is the CDR1 and YFSETQ is the CDR2. The CDR3 numbers 13 residues from cysteine through phenylalanine. The CDR3 DNA has 39 bases and is translated from base 1. Cut back by 5 bases and 6 bases, the V and J ends lie 12 bases apart. These same data were also listed under a study on yellow fever vaccine responses in identical twins. The second study, in turn, reports: The authors reported that the T cell response to vaccination in identical twins appeared partly convergent and partly personalized. Focusing on identical twins, the study followed the T cell clones that responded to the vaccine, and did so with precision.

This clonotype was obtained from a woman aged 18 to 35 in good health. The chain is assembled from TRBV5-1 and TRBJ2-1, with a tentative D gene TRBD1 over 6 matching bases. The sample comprised memory (CD45RO+) T cells sorted from blood. The cell subset or site label on this specimen signifies: CD45RO+ enriched T cells. The nucleotide sequence reads as follows: TGCGCCAGCAGAAAGGGGGAAGGCAATGAGCAGTTCTTC. It is translated as CASRKGEGNEQFF. The full variable domain, completed from the reference TRBV5-1 and TRBJ2-1 proteins outside the CDR3, reads KAGVTQTPRYLIKTRGQQVTLSCSPISGHRSVSWYQQTPGQGLQFLFEYFSETQRNKGNFPGRFSGRQFSNSRSEMNVSTLELGDSALYLCASRKGEGNEQFFGPGTRLTVL.